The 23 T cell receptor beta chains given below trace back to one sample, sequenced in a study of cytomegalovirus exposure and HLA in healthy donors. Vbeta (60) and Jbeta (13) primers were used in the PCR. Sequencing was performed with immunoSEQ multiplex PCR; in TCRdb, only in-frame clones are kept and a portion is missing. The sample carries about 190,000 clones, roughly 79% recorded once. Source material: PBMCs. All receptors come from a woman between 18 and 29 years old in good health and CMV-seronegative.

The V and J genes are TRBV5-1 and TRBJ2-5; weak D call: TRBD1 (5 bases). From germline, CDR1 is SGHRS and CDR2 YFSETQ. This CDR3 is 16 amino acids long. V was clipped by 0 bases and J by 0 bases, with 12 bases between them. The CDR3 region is CASSLVGQQYQETQYF. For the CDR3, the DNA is TGCGCCAGCAGCTTGGTAGGACAACAATACCAAGAGACCCAGTACTTC.

CDR3 DNA sequence: TGTGCCAGCAGTTTACTCGTTAGCCCGCGCACAGATACGCAGTATTTT. Residues: CASSLLVSPRTDTQYF. The V call is TRBV28, the J call TRBJ2-3; D is ambiguous. The CDR3 extends over 16 amino acids. Germline V lookup: CDR1 MDHEN, CDR2 SYDVKM. Trimming left V 2 bases short and J 1 base short, with 13 bases between. Complete variable domain (other parts from reference TRBV28 and TRBJ2-3): DVKVTQSSRYLVKRTGEKVFLECVQDMDHENMFWYRQDPGLGLRLIYFSYDVKMKEKGDIPEGYSVSREKKERFSLILESASTNQTSMYLCASSLLVSPRTDTQYFGPGTRLTVL.

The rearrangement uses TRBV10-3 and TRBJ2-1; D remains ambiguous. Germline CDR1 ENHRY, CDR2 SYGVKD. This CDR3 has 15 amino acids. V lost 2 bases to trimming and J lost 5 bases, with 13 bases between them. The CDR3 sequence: CAISEDLHTHNEQFF. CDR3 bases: TGTGCCATCAGTGAGGATTTACATACACACAATGAGCAGTTCTTC.

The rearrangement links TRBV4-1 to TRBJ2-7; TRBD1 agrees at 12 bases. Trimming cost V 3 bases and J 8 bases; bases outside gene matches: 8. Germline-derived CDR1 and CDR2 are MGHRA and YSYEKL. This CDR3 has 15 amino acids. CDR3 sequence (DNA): TGCGCCAGCAGCCAGTGGGGGGACAGGGGGCGCAAGCAGTACTTC. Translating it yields CASSQWGDRGRKQYF.

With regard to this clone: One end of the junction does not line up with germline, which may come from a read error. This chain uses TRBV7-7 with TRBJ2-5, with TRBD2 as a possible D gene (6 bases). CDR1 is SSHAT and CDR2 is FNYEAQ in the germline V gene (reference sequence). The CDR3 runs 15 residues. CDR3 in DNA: TGTGCTAGCAGCCAAACCCGGGGGTCAGGGGAGACCCAGTACTTC. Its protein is CASSQTRGSGETQYF.

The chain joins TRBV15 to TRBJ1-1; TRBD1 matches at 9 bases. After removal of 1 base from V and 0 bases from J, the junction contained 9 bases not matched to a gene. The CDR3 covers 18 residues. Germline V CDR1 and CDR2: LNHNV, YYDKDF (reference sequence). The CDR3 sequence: CATSRVGDRGWVNTEAFF. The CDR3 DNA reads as TGTGCCACCAGCAGAGTGGGCGACAGGGGGTGGGTGAACACTGAAGCTTTCTTT.

The CDR3 loop is CASSSVRTGRFDEQFF. The CDR3 region has the DNA TGTGCCAGCAGCTCTGTAAGGACAGGGAGATTCGATGAGCAGTTCTTC. The chain recombines TRBV5-5 with TRBJ2-1; 8 bases match TRBD1. CDR3 size: 16 residues. Germline V gives CDR1 SGHKS, CDR2 YYEKEE (reference sequence). The V gene end was trimmed by 3 bases and the J gene end by 8 bases; junction bases not matched to a gene: 13.

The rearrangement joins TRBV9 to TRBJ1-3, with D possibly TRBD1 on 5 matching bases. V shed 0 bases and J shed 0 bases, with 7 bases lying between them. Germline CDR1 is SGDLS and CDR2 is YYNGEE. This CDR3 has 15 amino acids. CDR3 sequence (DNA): TGTGCCAGCAGCGTAGAGGACAACTCTGGAAACACCATATATTTT. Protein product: CASSVEDNSGNTIYF.

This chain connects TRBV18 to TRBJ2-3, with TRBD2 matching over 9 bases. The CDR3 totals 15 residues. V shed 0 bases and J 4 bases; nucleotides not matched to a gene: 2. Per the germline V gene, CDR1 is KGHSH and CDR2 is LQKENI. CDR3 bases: TGTGCCAGCTCACCACCGAGCGGGGGGCCAGATACGCAGTATTTT. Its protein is CASSPPSGGPDTQYF.

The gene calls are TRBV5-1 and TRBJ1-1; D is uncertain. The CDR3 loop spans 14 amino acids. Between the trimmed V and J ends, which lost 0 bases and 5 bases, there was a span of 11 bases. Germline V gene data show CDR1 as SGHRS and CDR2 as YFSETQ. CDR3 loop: CASSLGIRGTEAFF. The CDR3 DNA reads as TGCGCCAGCAGCTTGGGTATCCGAGGGACTGAAGCTTTCTTT. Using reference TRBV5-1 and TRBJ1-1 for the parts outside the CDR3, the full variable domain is KAGVTQTPRYLIKTRGQQVTLSCSPISGHRSVSWYQQTPGQGLQFLFEYFSETQRNKGNFPGRFSGRQFSNSRSEMNVSTLELGDSALYLCASSLGIRGTEAFFGQGTRLTVV.

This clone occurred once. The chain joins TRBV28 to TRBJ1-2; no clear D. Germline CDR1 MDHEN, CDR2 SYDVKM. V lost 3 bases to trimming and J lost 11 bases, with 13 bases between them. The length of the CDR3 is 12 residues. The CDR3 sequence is CASSFRREGYTF. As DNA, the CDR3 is TGTGCCAGCAGTTTCAGACGGGAAGGGTACACCTTC.

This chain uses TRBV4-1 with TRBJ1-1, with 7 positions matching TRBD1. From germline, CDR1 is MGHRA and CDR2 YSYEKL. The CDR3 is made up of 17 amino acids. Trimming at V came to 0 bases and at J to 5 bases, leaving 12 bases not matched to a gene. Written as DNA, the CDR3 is TGCGCCAGCAGCCAAGATACCAGGGGGTCCTATCGTACTGAAGCTTTCTTT. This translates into CASSQDTRGSYRTEAFF.

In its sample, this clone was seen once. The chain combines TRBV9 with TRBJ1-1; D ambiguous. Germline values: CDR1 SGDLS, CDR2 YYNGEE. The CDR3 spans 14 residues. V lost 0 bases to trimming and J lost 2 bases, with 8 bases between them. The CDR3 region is CASSVASFNTEAFF. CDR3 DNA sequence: TGTGCCAGCAGCGTAGCTAGTTTTAACACTGAAGCTTTCTTT.

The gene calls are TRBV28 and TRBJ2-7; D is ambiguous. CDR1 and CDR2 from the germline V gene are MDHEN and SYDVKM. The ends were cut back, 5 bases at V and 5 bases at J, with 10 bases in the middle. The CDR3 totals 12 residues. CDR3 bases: TGTGCCAGCAGTCCAGTAAACCACGAGCAGTACTTC. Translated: CASSPVNHEQYF.

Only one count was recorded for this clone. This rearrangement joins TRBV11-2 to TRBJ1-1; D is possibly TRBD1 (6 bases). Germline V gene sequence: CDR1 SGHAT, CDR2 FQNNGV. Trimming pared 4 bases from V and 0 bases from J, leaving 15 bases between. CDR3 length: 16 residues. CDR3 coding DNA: TGTGCCAGCAGCTCAGTGGGCAGGGGCTTGAACACTGAAGCTTTCTTT. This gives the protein CASSSVGRGLNTEAFF.

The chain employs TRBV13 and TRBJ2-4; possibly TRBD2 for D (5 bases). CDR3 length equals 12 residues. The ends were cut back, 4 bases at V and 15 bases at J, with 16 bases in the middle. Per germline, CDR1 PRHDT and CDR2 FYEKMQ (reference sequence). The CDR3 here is CASSSSGGRRYF. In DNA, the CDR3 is TGTGCCAGCAGCTCCTCAGGAGGCCGGCGGTACTTC.

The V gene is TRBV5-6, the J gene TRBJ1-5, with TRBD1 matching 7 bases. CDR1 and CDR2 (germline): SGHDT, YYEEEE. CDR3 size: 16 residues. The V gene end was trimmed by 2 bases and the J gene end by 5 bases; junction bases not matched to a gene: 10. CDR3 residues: CASSFHRGAGYQPQHF. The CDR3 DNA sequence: TGTGCCAGCAGCTTCCACAGGGGCGCGGGGTATCAGCCCCAGCATTTT. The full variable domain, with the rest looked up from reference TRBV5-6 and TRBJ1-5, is DAGVTQSPTHLIKTRGQQVTLRCSPKSGHDTVSWYQQALGQGPQFIFQYYEEEERQRGNFPDRFSGHQFPNYSSELNVNALLLGDSALYLCASSFHRGAGYQPQHFGDGTRLSIL.

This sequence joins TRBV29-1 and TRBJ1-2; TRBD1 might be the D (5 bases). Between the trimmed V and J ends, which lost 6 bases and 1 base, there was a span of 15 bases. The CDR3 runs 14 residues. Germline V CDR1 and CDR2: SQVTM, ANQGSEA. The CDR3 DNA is TGCAGCGTCCCTTGGGGCAGGTATAACTATGGCTACACCTTC. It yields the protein CSVPWGRYNYGYTF.

CDR3 protein: CATSSSQDRSYEQYF. The CDR3, as DNA: TGTGCCACCAGCAGCTCGCAAGACAGGTCCTACGAGCAGTACTTC. The chain is built from TRBV15 and TRBJ2-7; D is possibly TRBD1 (6 bases). CDR3 length: 15 amino acids. Germline CDR1 and CDR2: LNHNV and YYDKDF (reference sequence). V was cut by 3 bases and J by 1 base, with 13 bases left in between.

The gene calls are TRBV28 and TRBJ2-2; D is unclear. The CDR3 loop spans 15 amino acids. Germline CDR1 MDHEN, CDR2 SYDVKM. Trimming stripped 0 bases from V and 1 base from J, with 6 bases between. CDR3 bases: TGTGCCAGCAGTTTATGGGCAGAGAACACCGGGGAGCTGTTTTTT. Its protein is CASSLWAENTGELFF.

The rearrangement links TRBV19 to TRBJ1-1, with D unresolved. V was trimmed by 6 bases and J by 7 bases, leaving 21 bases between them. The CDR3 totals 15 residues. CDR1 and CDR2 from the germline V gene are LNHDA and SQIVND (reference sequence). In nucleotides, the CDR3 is TGTGCCAGTAGGAGGGAATACTTGGCTCCCATTGAAGCTTTCTTT. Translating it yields CASRREYLAPIEAFF.

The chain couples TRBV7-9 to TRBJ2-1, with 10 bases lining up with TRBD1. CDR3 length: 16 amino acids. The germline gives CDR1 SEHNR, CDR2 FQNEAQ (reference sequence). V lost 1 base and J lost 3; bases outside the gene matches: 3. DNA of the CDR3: TGTGCCAGCAGCTTAGGCGACAGGGGGCACTACAATGAGCAGTTCTTC. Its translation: CASSLGDRGHYNEQFF.

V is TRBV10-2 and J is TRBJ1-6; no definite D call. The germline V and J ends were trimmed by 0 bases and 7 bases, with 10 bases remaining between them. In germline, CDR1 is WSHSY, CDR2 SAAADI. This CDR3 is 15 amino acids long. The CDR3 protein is CASSESRPKNSPLHF. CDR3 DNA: TGCGCCAGCAGTGAGTCGCGCCCGAAAAATTCACCCCTCCACTTT.